This TCR beta chain was captured by sequencing in a study of cytotoxic CD8 clonotypes in ibrutinib-treated CLL. The ends were cut back, 1 base at V and 6 bases at J, with 6 bases in the middle. CDR1 and CDR2 from the germline V gene are SGHTA and FQGNSA. This CDR3 has 13 residues. Here immunoSEQ multiplex PCR was the method, and the copy in TCRdb shows in-frame clones only, minus some. The table shows approximately 24,000 clones, with 55% to 70% occurring only once. The TCR originated in a human donor with chronic lymphocytic leukemia. The V call is TRBV7-2, the J call TRBJ2-2, with a tentative D call TRBD2 (6 bases). Sequenced material: PBMCs, taken at disease progression, from a patient treated with ibrutinib. CDR3 sequence reads: CASSLGLAGELFF. In DNA, the CDR3 is TGTGCCAGCAGCTTAGGACTAGCCGGGGAGCTGTTTTTT.